One sample yielded the 6 T cell receptor beta chains listed below, sequenced in a study of T cells after yellow fever vaccination. TCRdb re-analysed the 5' RACE reads in MiXCR, keeping a single row per CDR3 protein. Among approximately 120,000 distinct CDR3 sequences listed, about 8.4% were seen once. Here the sequenced sample was CD8+ T cells sorted from PBMCs, taken on the day of the yellow fever booster vaccination. These receptor sequences come from a man younger than 35 who received the YFV17D yellow fever vaccine.

The CDR3 region has the DNA TGTGCCAGCAGCTTGGGGCAGGTGGAGGTCGGGGAAGAGACCCAGTACTTC. Protein: CASSLGQVEVGEETQYF. The rearrangement links TRBV11-2 to TRBJ2-5, with D tentatively TRBD1 or TRBD2 (5 bases each). Per germline, CDR1 SGHAT and CDR2 FQNNGV. V gave up 3 bases and J gave up 3 bases, with 20 bases separating them. CDR3 length: 17 amino acids. The whole variable domain, filled in from reference TRBV11-2 and TRBJ2-5, reads EAGVAQSPRYKIIEKRQSVAFWCNPISGHATLYWYQQILGQGPKLLIQFQNNGVVDDSQLPKDRFSAERLKGVDSTLKIQPAKLEDSAVYLCASSLGQVEVGEETQYFGPGTRLLVL.

The table lists this clonotype with a few counts. V and J are TRBV18 and TRBJ1-1; D not resolved. CDR3 length: 12 residues. Between the trimmed V and J ends, which lost 2 bases and 6 bases, there was a span of 7 bases. The germline gives CDR1 KGHSH, CDR2 LQKENI. The CDR3 DNA follows: TGTGCCAGCTCACCAACCTTCTCTGAAGCTTTCTTT. It encodes CASSPTFSEAFF.

This clonotype was seen a handful of times. The chain joins TRBV10-2 to TRBJ2-1; D tentatively reads TRBD1 or TRBD2 (7 bases each). Looked up from germline, CDR1 is WSHSY and CDR2 is SAAADI. V lost 7 bases to trimming and J lost 7 bases, with 17 bases between them. This CDR3 region has 14 residues. The CDR3 region has the DNA TGCGCCAGCATAAGGGGAGGGGGCTCAAATGAGCAGTTCTTC. This gives the protein CASIRGGGSNEQFF.

This clonotype showed up just a few times. The chain recombines TRBV6-2 or TRBV6-3 with TRBJ2-7; no firm D call. The CDR3 loop spans 11 amino acids. Germline CDR1 is MNHEY and CDR2 is SVGEGT. Trimming pared 7 bases from V and 1 base from J, leaving 5 bases between. Written as DNA, the CDR3 is TGTGCCAGCAAAGGATCCTACGAGCAGTACGTC. This gives the protein CASKGSYEQYV.

CDR3: CASSVSGTGYNEQFF. The CDR3 DNA is TGTGCCAGCAGTGTCAGCGGGACAGGGTACAATGAGCAGTTCTTC. This sequence joins TRBV12-3 or TRBV12-4 and TRBJ2-1; 9 nucleotides agree with TRBD1. The ends lost 5 bases at V and 4 bases at J; junction bases unmatched: 6. This CDR3 is built from 15 residues.

This chain connects TRBV18 to TRBJ1-2, with 7 nucleotides matching TRBD1. This CDR3 spans 14 amino acids. Germline V CDR1 and CDR2: KGHSH, LQKENI. After removal of 3 bases from V and 3 bases from J, the junction contained 4 bases not matched to a gene. CDR3 region: CASSPAGTDYGYTF. The CDR3 region has the DNA TGTGCCAGCTCACCTGCCGGGACAGACTATGGCTACACCTTC.